Listed below are T cell receptor beta chains from one sample, sequenced in a study of cytomegalovirus exposure and HLA in healthy donors. Sequencing was performed with immunoSEQ multiplex PCR; in TCRdb, only in-frame clones are kept and a portion is missing. The repertoire consists of 150,000 to 200,000 clones, with just under 80% occurring once and the leading ten covering 9% to 10%. The sample was PBMCs. These receptor sequences come from a man in his late teens or twenties in good health and CMV-seropositive. Each CDR3 is given with its conserved first and last residue. Each record gives: V gene, clone size, J gene, D gene, CDR3 protein, CDR3 DNA. A D gene is named only where the DNA matches it firmly. Expanded clones get a size class; other rows say once, few or many, or leave the size out.

TRBV6-5	-	TRBJ2-7	TRBD1	CASKGTGGDYEQYF	TGTGCCAGCAAGGGGACAGGCGGAGACTACGAGCAGTACTTC
TRBV2	few	TRBJ1-2	TRBD1	CASRKQGQGYGYTF	TGTGCCAGCAGGAAACAGGGACAGGGCTATGGCTACACCTTC
TRBV28	-	TRBJ2-2	-	CASSEIGGTVHTGELFF	TGTGCCAGCAGTGAAATAGGGGGAACAGTCCACACCGGGGAGCTGTTTTTT
TRBV6-1	-	TRBJ2-7	-	CASSDVLGLEIYEQYF	TGTGCCAGCAGTGACGTCCTGGGACTGGAGATCTACGAGCAGTACTTC
TRBV5-8	once	TRBJ1-1	-	CASSPWDIVNTEAFF	TGTGCCAGCAGCCCCTGGGACATCGTGAACACTGAAGCTTTCTTT
TRBV2	-	TRBJ1-1	-	CASRVQVGHTEAFF	TGTGCCAGCCGGGTACAGGTTGGGCACACTGAAGCTTTCTTT
TRBV10-3	once	TRBJ1-1	-	CAISGSGVVNTEAFF	TGTGCCATCAGTGGATCCGGGGTCGTGAACACTGAAGCTTTCTTT
TRBV5-1	-	TRBJ2-3	-	CASSYGQMITDTQYF	TGCGCCAGCAGCTATGGACAGATGATCACAGATACGCAGTATTTT
TRBV9	-	TRBJ2-1	TRBD2	CASSVEGLVGGLFDEQFF	TGTGCCAGCAGCGTAGAGGGACTAGTGGGGGGCCTATTCGATGAGCAGTTCTTC
TRBV6-5	-	TRBJ1-1	-	CASSYTTGTEAFF	TGTGCCAGCAGTTATACGACCGGGACTGAAGCTTTCTTT
TRBV27	-	TRBJ2-2	TRBD2	CASRGTSGDTGELFF	TGTGCCAGTCGGGGGACTAGCGGAGACACCGGGGAGCTGTTTTTT
TRBV28	-	TRBJ1-1	-	CASSRGDTEAFF	TGTGCCAGCAGCCGGGGGGACACTGAAGCTTTCTTT
TRBV7-9	-	TRBJ1-2	-	CASSSWTSNYGYTF	TGTGCCAGCAGCTCGTGGACAAGTAACTATGGCTACACCTTC
TRBV13	-	TRBJ2-3	TRBD1	CASSPQGELTDTQYF	TGTGCCAGCAGCCCCCAGGGGGAGTTGACAGATACGCAGTATTTT
TRBV7-6	-	TRBJ1-2	-	CASSLPDPGDYGYTF	TGTGCCAGCAGCCTGCCCGACCCCGGAGACTATGGCTACACCTTC
TRBV6-5	-	TRBJ1-2	-	CASSLQGIYGYTF	TGTGCCAGCAGTCTACAGGGCATCTATGGCTACACCTTC
TRBV6-6	-	TRBJ2-5	-	CASSRDGIREQYF	TGTGCCAGCAGCCGCGACGGGATCAGAGAGCAGTACTTC
TRBV7-3	-	TRBJ2-3	TRBD2	CASSPGGSGGDTQYF	TGTGCCAGCAGCCCCGGGGGGAGTGGGGGAGATACGCAGTATTTT
TRBV11-2	-	TRBJ1-1	-	CASSLQGPNTEAFF	TGTGCCAGCAGCTTACAGGGCCCGAACACTGAAGCTTTCTTT
TRBV2	-	TRBJ1-1	-	CASTDRRNTEAFF	TGTGCCAGCACGGACAGACGGAACACTGAAGCTTTCTTT
TRBV30	-	TRBJ1-2	TRBD1	CAWSVPPGGHYGYTF	TGTGCCTGGAGTGTACCCCCAGGGGGGCACTATGGCTACACCTTC
TRBV9	-	TRBJ2-2	TRBD1	CASSPQDRVPGELFF	TGTGCCAGCAGCCCTCAAGACAGGGTACCCGGGGAGCTGTTTTTT
TRBV7-9	-	TRBJ2-1	-	CASSLEQSNEQFF	TGTGCCAGCAGCTTAGAACAGAGCAATGAGCAGTTCTTC
TRBV7-7	-	TRBJ2-3	TRBD2	CASSLNAGGPTDTQYF	TGTGCCAGCAGCTTAAACGCGGGGGGGCCCACAGATACGCAGTATTTT
TRBV7-7	-	TRBJ2-1	-	CASSSQGGDSSYNEQFF	TGTGCCAGCAGCTCCCAGGGGGGAGACAGCTCCTACAATGAGCAGTTCTTC
TRBV18	-	TRBJ1-3	-	CASSPPKGAGSGNTIYF	TGTGCCAGCTCACCACCGAAGGGCGCGGGTTCTGGAAACACCATATATTTT